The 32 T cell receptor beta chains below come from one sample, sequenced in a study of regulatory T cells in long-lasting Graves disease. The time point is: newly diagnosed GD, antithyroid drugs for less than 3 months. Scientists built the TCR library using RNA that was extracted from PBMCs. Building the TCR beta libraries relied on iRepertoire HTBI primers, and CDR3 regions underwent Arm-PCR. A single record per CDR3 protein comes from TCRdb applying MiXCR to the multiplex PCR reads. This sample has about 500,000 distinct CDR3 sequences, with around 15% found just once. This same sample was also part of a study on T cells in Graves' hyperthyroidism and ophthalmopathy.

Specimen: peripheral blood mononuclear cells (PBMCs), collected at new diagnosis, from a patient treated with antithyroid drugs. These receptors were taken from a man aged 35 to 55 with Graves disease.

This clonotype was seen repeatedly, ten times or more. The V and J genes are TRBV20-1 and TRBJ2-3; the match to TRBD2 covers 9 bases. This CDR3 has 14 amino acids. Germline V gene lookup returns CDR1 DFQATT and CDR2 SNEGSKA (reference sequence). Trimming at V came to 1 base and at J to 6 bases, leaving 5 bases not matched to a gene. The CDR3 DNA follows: TGCAGTGCTAGAGTAAGGACTAGCGTGGATACGCAGTATTTT. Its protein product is CSARVRTSVDTQYF.

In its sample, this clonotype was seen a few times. The CDR3 region is CATSRLEGPTNEKLFF. The DNA for the CDR3 is TGTGCCACCAGCAGACTTGAGGGCCCAACTAATGAAAAACTGTTTTTT. This chain joins TRBV15 and TRBJ1-4, with D hard to call. This CDR3 has 16 amino acids. Trimming stripped 2 bases from V and 0 bases from J, with 10 bases between. Germline loops: CDR1 LNHNV, CDR2 YYDKDF (reference sequence).

The CDR3 region is CSAVSSGRAYYNEQFF. The CDR3 bases are TGCAGTGCTGTAAGTAGCGGGAGGGCCTACTACAATGAGCAGTTCTTC. V and J are TRBV20-1 and TRBJ2-1, with 11 bases identical to TRBD2. CDR3 length: 16 residues. V lost 5 bases to trimming and J lost 3 bases; unmatched junction nucleotides: 9. The V gene's germline CDR1 is DFQATT and CDR2 SNEGSKA (reference sequence).

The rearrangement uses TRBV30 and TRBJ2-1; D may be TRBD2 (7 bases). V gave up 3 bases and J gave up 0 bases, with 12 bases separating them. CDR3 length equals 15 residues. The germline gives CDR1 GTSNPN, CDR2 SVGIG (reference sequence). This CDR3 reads CAWSRGARSYNEQFF. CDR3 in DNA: TGTGCCTGGAGCCGGGGGGCCCGCTCCTACAATGAGCAGTTCTTC.

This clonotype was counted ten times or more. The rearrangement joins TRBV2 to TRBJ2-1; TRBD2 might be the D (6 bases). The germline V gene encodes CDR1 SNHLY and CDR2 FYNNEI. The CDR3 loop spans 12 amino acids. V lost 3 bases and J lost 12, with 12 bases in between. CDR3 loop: CASSDRLGVQFF. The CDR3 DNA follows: TGTGCCAGCAGTGACCGACTAGGGGTGCAGTTCTTC.

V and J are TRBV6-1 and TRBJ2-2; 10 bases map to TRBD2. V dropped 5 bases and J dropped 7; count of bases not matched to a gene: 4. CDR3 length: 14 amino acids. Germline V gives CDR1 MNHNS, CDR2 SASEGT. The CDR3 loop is CASSLGLAVGELFF. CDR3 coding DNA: TGTGCCAGCAGTCTCGGACTAGCGGTCGGGGAGCTGTTTTTT.

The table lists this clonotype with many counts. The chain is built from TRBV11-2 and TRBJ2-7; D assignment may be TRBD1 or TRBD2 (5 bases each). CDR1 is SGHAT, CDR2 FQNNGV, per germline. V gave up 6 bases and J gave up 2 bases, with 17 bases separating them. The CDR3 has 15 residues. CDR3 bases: TGTGCCAGCAGGGTCTGGGGCGGGCGGACCTACGAGCAGTACTTC. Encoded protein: CASRVWGGRTYEQYF. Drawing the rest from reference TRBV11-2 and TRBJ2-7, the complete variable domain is EAGVAQSPRYKIIEKRQSVAFWCNPISGHATLYWYQQILGQGPKLLIQFQNNGVVDDSQLPKDRFSAERLKGVDSTLKIQPAKLEDSAVYLCASRVWGGRTYEQYFGPGTRLTVT.

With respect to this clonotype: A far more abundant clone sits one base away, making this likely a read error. CDR3 coding DNA: TGTGCCAGCAAACTAGCGGGGGTAAACTACGAGCAGTACTTC. The encoded protein is CASKLAGVNYEQYF. The rearrangement links TRBV6-2 or TRBV6-3 to TRBJ2-7; TRBD2 aligns across 11 bases. Germline V gene data show CDR1 as MNHEY and CDR2 as SVGEGT. The CDR3 runs to 14 residues. The J segment lost 3 bases and the V segment lost 7 bases, leaving 5 bases of the junction unmatched.

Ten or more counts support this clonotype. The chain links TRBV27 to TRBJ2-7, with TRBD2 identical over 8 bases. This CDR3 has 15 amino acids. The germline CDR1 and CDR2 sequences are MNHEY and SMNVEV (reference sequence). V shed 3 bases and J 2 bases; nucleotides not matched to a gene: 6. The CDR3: CASSFRIAGTYEQYF. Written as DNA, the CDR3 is TGTGCCAGCAGTTTCAGGATAGCGGGAACCTACGAGCAGTACTTC.

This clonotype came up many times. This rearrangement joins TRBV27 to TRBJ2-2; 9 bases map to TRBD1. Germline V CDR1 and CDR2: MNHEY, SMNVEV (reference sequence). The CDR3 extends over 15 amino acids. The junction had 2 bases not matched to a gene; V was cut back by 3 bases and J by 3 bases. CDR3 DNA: TGTGCCAGCAGTTTGACAGGGGGTTACACCGGGGAGCTGTTTTTT. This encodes CASSLTGGYTGELFF.

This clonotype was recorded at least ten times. The DNA of the CDR3 is TGCAGTGCTAACCCCTGGGGGGAGGAACACGATACGCAGTATTTT. Protein product: CSANPWGEEHDTQYF. The rearrangement uses TRBV20-1 and TRBJ2-3; TRBD2 is a possible D gene (6 bases). CDR1 is DFQATT, CDR2 SNEGSKA, per germline (reference sequence). V was clipped by 4 bases and J by 6 bases, with 20 bases between them. The CDR3 sequence is 15 residues long.

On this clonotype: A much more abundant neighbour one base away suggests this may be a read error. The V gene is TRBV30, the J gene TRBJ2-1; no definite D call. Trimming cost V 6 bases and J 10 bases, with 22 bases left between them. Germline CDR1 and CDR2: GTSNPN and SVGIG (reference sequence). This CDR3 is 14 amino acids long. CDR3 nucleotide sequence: TGTGCCTGCCTACCCCCGGGCTACTCCTACGAGCAGTTCTTC. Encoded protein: CACLPPGYSYEQFF.

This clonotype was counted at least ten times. The CDR3 DNA is TGTGCCAGCAGTTCGGGACAGTCGGGGCTATACTCCTACGAGCAGTACTTC. Translating gives CASSSGQSGLYSYEQYF. The rearrangement links TRBV6-2 or TRBV6-3 to TRBJ2-7, with TRBD1 matching over 7 bases. Trimming took 4 bases from V and 0 from J; bases not matched to a gene: 12. The CDR3 extends over 17 amino acids. Germline V gives CDR1 MNHEY, CDR2 SVGEGT.

CDR3 amino acids: CASSRLPGLVSYEQYF. DNA for the CDR3: TGTGCCAGCAGCCGCCTCCCCGGACTAGTCTCCTACGAGCAGTACTTC. This chain uses TRBV27 with TRBJ2-7; 7 nucleotides align to TRBD2. CDR3 length: 16 residues. V lost 6 bases and J lost 0; bases outside the gene matches: 11. The germline V gene has CDR1 MNHEY and CDR2 SMNVEV (reference sequence).

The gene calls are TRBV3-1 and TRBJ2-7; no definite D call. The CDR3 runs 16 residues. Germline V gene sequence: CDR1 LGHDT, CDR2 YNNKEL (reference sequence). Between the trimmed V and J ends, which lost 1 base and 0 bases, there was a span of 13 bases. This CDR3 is CASSQGILVSSYEQYF. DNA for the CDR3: TGTGCCAGCAGCCAAGGGATTCTAGTATCCTCCTACGAGCAGTACTTC.

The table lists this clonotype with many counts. In nucleotides, the CDR3 is TGTGCCAGCAGTGCAACAGGTGTGAACACTGAAGCTTTCTTT. This sequence encodes CASSATGVNTEAFF. The rearrangement joins TRBV6-1 to TRBJ1-1, with a tentative D call TRBD1 (5 bases). Trimming removed 4 bases at V and 0 bases at J, with 9 bases between. The CDR3 extends over 14 amino acids. Germline CDR1 is MNHNS and CDR2 is SASEGT.

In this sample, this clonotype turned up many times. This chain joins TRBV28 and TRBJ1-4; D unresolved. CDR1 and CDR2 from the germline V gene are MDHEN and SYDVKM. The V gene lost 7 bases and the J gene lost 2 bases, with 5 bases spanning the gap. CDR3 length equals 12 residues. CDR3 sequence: CASTPTNEKLFF. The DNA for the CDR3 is TGTGCCAGCACCCCGACTAATGAAAAACTGTTTTTT.

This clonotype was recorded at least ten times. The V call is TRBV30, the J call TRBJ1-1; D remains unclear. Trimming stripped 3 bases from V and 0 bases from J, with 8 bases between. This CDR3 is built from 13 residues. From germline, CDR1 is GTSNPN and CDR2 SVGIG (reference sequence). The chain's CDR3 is CAWRVNMNTEAFF. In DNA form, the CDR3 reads TGTGCCTGGAGGGTTAACATGAACACTGAAGCTTTCTTT.

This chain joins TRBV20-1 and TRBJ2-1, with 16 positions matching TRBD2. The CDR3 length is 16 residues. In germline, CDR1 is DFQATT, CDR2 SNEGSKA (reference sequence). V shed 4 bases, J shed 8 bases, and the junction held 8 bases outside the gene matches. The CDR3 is CSAKGTSGRAVYEQFF. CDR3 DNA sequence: TGCAGTGCTAAGGGGACTAGCGGGAGGGCCGTGTATGAGCAGTTCTTC.

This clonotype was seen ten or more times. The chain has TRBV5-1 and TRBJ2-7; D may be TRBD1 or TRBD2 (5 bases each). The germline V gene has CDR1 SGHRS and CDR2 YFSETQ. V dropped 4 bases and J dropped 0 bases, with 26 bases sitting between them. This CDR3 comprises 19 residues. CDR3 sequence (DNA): TGCGCCAGCAGCCGGGATTCAGGGATGAGGTGGACCCTCTCCTACGAGCAGTACTTC. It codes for CASSRDSGMRWTLSYEQYF.

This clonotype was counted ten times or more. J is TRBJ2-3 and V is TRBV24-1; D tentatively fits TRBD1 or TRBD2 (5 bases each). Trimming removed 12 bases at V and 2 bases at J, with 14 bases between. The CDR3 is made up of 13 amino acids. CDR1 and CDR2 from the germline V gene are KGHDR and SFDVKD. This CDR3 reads CASDGGFTDTQYF. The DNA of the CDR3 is TGTGCCTCCGATGGGGGATTCACAGATACGCAGTATTTT.

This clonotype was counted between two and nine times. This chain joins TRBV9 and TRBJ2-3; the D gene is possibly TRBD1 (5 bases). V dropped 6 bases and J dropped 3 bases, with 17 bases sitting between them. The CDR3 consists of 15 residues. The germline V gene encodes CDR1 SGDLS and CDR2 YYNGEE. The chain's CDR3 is CASTVQDLGTDTQYF. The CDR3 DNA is TGTGCCAGCACAGTACAGGACCTTGGTACAGATACGCAGTATTTT.

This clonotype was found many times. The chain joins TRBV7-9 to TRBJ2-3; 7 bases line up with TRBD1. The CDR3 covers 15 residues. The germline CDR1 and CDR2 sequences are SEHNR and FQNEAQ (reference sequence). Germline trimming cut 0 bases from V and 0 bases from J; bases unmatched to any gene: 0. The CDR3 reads CASSLAGQSTDTQYF. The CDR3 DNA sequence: TGTGCCAGCAGCTTAGCGGGACAGAGCACAGATACGCAGTATTTT.

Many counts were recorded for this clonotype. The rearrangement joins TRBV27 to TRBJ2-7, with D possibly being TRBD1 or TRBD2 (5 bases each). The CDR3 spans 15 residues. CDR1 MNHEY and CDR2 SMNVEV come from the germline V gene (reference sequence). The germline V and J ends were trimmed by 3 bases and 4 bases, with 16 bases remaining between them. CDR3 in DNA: TGTGCCAGCAGTTTTAATGGGGGTTGGTCGTACGAGCAGTACTTC. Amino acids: CASSFNGGWSYEQYF.

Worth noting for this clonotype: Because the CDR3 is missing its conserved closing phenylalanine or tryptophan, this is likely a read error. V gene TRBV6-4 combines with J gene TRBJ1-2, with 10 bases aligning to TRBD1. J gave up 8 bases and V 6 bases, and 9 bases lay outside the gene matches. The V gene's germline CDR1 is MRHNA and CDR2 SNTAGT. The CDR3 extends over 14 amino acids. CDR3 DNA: TGTGCCAGCAGACCTGGACAGGGGGTTGTAGGCTACACCCTC. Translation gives CASRPGQGVVGYTL.

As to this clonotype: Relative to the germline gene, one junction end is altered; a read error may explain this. CDR3 bases: TGCAGTGCGAATGGGGGGGGCGGTCAGCTCCAGCATTTT. This translates into CSANGGGGQLQHF. The chain couples TRBV20-1 to TRBJ1-5; tentative D call: TRBD1 (6 bases). Per the germline V gene, CDR1 is DFQATT and CDR2 is SNEGSKA (reference sequence). There are 13 residues in the CDR3.

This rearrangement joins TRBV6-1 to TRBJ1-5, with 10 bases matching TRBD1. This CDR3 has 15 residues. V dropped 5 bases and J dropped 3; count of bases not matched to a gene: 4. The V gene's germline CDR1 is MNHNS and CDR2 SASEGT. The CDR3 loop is CASSRGQGDNQPQHF. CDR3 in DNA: TGTGCCAGCAGTCGTGGACAGGGGGACAATCAGCCCCAGCATTTT.

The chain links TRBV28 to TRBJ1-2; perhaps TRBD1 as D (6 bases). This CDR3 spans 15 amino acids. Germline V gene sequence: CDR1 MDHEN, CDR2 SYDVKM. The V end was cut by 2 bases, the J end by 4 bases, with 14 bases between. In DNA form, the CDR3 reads TGTGCCAGCAGTTTACGGGGGCCCGGTGGCTATGGCTACACCTTC. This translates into CASSLRGPGGYGYTF.

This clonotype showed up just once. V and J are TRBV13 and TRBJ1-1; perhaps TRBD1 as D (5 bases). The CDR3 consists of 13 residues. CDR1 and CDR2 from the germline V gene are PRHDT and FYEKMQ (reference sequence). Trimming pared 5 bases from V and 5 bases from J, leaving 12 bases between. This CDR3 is CASSIRGGTEAFF. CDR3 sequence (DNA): TGTGCCAGCAGCATACGGGGGGGAACTGAAGCTTTCTTT.

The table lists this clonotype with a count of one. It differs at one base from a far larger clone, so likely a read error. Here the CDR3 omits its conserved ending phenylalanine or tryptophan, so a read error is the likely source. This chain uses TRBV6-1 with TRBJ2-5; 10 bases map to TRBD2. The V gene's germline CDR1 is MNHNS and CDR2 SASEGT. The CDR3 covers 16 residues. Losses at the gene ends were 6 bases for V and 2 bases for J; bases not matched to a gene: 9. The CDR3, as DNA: TGTGCCAGCAGCTCGAGGACTAGCGGTTTACAAGAGACCCAGTACTCC. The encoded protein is CASSSRTSGLQETQYS.

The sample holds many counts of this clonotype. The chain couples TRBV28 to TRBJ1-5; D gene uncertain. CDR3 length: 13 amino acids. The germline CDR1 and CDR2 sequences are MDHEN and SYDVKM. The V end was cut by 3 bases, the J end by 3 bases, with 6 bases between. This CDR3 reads CASSLDLNQPQHF. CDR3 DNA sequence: TGTGCCAGCAGTTTGGACCTCAATCAGCCCCAGCATTTT.

The CDR3 bases are TGCAGCGTTGGCGGGGGGTCGGGTGAAGCTTTCTTT. Its protein product is CSVGGGSGEAFF. This sequence joins TRBV29-1 and TRBJ1-1, with a tentative D call TRBD1 (5 bases). V was pared by 4 bases and J by 7 bases, with 13 bases between. This CDR3 region has 12 residues. From germline, CDR1 is SQVTM and CDR2 ANQGSEA.